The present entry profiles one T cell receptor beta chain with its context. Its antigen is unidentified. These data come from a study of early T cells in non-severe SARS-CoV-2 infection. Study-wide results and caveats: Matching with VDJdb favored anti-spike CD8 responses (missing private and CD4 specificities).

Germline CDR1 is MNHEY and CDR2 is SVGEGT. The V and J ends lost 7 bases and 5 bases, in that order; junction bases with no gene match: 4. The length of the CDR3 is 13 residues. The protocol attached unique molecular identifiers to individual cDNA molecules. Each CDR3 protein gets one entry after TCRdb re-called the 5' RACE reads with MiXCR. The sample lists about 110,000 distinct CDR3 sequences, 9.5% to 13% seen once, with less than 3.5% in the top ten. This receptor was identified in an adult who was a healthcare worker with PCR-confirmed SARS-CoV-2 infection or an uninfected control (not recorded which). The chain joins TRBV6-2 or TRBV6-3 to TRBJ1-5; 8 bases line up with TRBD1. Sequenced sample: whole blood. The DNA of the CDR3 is TGTGCCAGCATTGACAGGGGTGATCAGCCCCAGCATTTT. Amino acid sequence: CASIDRGDQPQHF.